This TCR beta chain came from a study of shared clonotypes between healthy human individuals. Libraries were prepared by immunoSEQ multiplex PCR; TCRdb keeps only in-frame clonotypes and omits some of them. This table has some 2,500,000 clones, 80% to 95% appearing once. CDR1 is SGHTA and CDR2 is FQGNSA in the germline V gene. CDR3 length equals 16 residues. Trimming left V 5 bases short and J 2 bases short, with 15 bases between. Material: naive CD4+ T cells from PBMCs. The sample's subset: CD45RA+ positively selected. This clonotype was obtained from a man aged 18 to 30 in good health. Some clones in this sample may be carry-over from other donors' samples. The rearrangement uses TRBV7-2 and TRBJ2-2, with D tentatively TRBD1 or TRBD2 (5 bases each). The DNA for the CDR3 is TGTGCCAGCAGCCCAGCCGGTGGGGGTAACACCGGGGAGCTGTTTTTT. Translated: CASSPAGGGNTGELFF.